What follows are 2 T cell receptor beta chains derived from one specimen sequenced in a study of immune heterogeneity within non-small cell lung tumors. Multiplex PCR with 32 V and 13 J primers amplified TCR beta CDR3. Using its own MiXCR run on the multiplex PCR reads, TCRdb lists one record per CDR3 protein. Among some 10,000 distinct CDR3 sequences listed, 25% to 30% were seen once. The starting template was genomic DNA from bulk tumor, roughly 610 ng per sample. Multiple biopsies spaced far apart were taken from each primary tumor during surgery. Newly diagnosed with untreated non-small cell lung cancer, the patients underwent curative surgery. Source material: lung tumor tissue. The source is a man aged 50 to 60 with non-small cell lung cancer.

As DNA, the CDR3 is TGCAGCGTTGATCGGGGACTAGCGGGAGGAAGTGAGCAGTTCTTC. Its protein is CSVDRGLAGGSEQFF. This sequence joins TRBV29-1 and TRBJ2-1; TRBD2 aligns across 15 bases. The CDR3 loop spans 15 amino acids. From germline, CDR1 is SQVTM and CDR2 ANQGSEA. The V gene end was trimmed by 3 bases and the J gene end by 9 bases; junction bases not matched to a gene: 6.

This clonotype was observed many times. This chain links TRBV20-1 with TRBJ1-1; tentatively, D is TRBD1 (6 bases). Germline V CDR1 and CDR2: DFQATT, SNEGSKA (reference sequence). This CDR3 contains 13 residues. V lost 3 bases and J 3 bases, leaving 11 bases between the germline ends. CDR3 residues: CSARVQGDTEAFF. In DNA form, the CDR3 reads TGCAGTGCTAGGGTACAGGGAGACACTGAAGCTTTCTTT.